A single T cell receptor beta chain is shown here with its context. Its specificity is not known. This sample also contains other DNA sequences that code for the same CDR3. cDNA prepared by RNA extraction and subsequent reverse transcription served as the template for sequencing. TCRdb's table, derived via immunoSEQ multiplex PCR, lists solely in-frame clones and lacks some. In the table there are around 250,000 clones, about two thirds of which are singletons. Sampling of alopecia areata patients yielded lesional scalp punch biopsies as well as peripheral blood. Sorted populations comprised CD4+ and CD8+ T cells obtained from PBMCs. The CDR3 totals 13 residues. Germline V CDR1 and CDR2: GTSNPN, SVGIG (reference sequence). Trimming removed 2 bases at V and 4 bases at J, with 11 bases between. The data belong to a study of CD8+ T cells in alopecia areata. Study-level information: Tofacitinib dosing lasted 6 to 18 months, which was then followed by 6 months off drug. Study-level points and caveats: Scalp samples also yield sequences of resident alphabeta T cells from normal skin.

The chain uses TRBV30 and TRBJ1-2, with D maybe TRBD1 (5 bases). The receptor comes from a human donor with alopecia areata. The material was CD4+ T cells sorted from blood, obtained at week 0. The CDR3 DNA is TGTGCCTGGAGTAGGGGATTGCTCTATGGCTACACCTTC. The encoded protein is CAWSRGLLYGYTF.